This record looks at one T cell receptor (beta chain) sequence and its context. What it binds is not known. This specimen belongs to a study of T cell responses to AZD1222 COVID-19 vaccine. Overall study results and limits: Possibly, clonal diversity was underestimated; donors were largely white British and included more females. Targets within unmutated variant regions were reportedly found for nearly half of spike-specific TCRs. Of the AZD1222 recipients, only 5 to 7 were seropositive at baseline. Researchers took repertoire samples only after the peak T cell response had come.

Germline assignment: CDR1 KGHSH and CDR2 LQKENI. V dropped 3 bases and J dropped 10; count of bases not matched to a gene: 5. The CDR3 is 14 residues long. Some clones are missing from TCRdb's copy, which holds only in-frame ones; the method was immunoSEQ multiplex PCR. The sample has tens of thousands of clones, roughly 90% seen once; the top ten hold less than 3.5%. The sequence came from an adult in good health. The J gene is TRBJ1-6, the V gene TRBV18; 8 positions match TRBD1. Here the sequenced sample was peripheral blood, taken on day 0 of AZD1222 vaccination. The CDR3 reads CASSPDRGTSPLHF. CDR3 nucleotide sequence: TGTGCCAGCTCACCTGACAGGGGTACATCACCCCTCCACTTT.